The 7 T cell receptor beta chains listed next were all sequenced from one sample in a study of blood T cell repertoires in COVID-19. TCRdb's copy holds only in-frame clones and misses some; the assay was immunoSEQ multiplex PCR. The sample carries tens of thousands of clones, roughly 88% recorded once. The sequencing input was peripheral blood. Source of these receptors: a woman of 80 years or more with COVID-19, enrolled during active disease.

The chain combines TRBV29-1 with TRBJ2-1; TRBD1 is a possible D gene (5 bases). Trimming shortened V by 2 bases and J by 0 bases, and 11 bases separated the two germline ends. The germline V gene encodes CDR1 SQVTM and CDR2 ANQGSEA. The CDR3 has 15 residues. CDR3 protein: CSVEKGKSSYNEQFF. The CDR3 nucleotides are TGCAGCGTTGAAAAGGGGAAGAGCTCCTACAATGAGCAGTTCTTC.

This rearrangement joins TRBV12-2 to TRBJ1-1; the tabulated D call, TRBD1, remains unverified against the DNA. TRBV12-2 is a recognized pseudogene. CDR3 length equals 17 residues. CDR3 loop: CASRLDYRQGLNTEAFF. The CDR3 region has the DNA TGTGCAAGTCGCTTAGATTACAGACAGGGCCTGAACACTGAAGCTTTCTTT.

The rearrangement joins TRBV4-1 to TRBJ2-4, with 7 nucleotides matching TRBD2. Germline lookup yields CDR1 MGHRA and CDR2 YSYEKL. V shed 4 bases and J 1 base; nucleotides not matched to a gene: 4. This CDR3 contains 15 residues. The CDR3 coding sequence is TGCGCCAGCAGCCCACAACTAGCGGCCAAAAACATTCAGTACTTC. This gives the protein CASSPQLAAKNIQYF.

The gene calls are TRBV5-4 and TRBJ2-5; 11 bases match TRBD1. The CDR3 covers 16 residues. The trim removed 4 bases at V and 4 bases at J, leaving 9 bases unmatched. Germline V CDR1 and CDR2: SGHNT, YYREEE (reference sequence). CDR3 residues: CASSPTPDRGRETQYF. The CDR3 nucleotides are TGTGCCAGCAGCCCCACCCCGGACAGGGGGCGAGAGACCCAGTACTTC.

The V gene is TRBV5-4, the J gene TRBJ2-3; 8 bases match TRBD2. The CDR3 is 14 amino acids. The trim removed 4 bases at V and 3 bases at J, leaving 4 bases unmatched. From germline, CDR1 is SGHNT and CDR2 YYREEE (reference sequence). The CDR3 sequence: CASSPGLDTDTQYF. The CDR3 DNA follows: TGTGCCAGCAGCCCGGGACTAGATACAGATACGCAGTATTTT.

The V call is TRBV6-5, the J call TRBJ2-2; D unresolved. Germline CDR1 and CDR2: MNHEY and SVGAGI. Trimming shortened V by 5 bases and J by 3 bases, and 4 bases separated the two germline ends. This CDR3 has 12 amino acids. The CDR3 protein is CASSRDTGELFF. The DNA of the CDR3 is TGTGCCAGCAGTCGGGACACCGGGGAGCTGTTTTTT.

The chain has TRBV7-3 and TRBJ1-1, with a weak D call TRBD1 (5 bases). The germline CDR1 and CDR2 sequences are SGHTA and FQGTGA. V lost 2 bases, J lost 4 bases, and 11 bases lay in between. This CDR3 is built from 14 residues. CDR3 sequence: CASSLAGVGTEAFF. CDR3 DNA: TGTGCCAGCAGCTTAGCGGGGGTCGGCACTGAAGCTTTCTTT.